Listed here is a single TCR beta chain. Its antigen is still unknown. The sample originates from a study of blood T cells in healthy people across ages. Points from the study as a whole: The percentage of naive T cells correlated strongly with TCR beta diversity. CMV status of donors was not determined, possibly confounding expanded clonotype changes.

The second PCR ran about 6 to 12 cycles with a sample-barcoded 5' primer and J-beta primers. TCRdb fed the 5' RACE reads into MiXCR, producing one record per CDR3 protein. The sample records more than 600,000 distinct CDR3 sequences, 20% to 30% being singletons. Germline V gene sequence: CDR1 DFQATT, CDR2 SNEGSKA (reference sequence). Trimming removed 3 bases at V and 6 bases at J, with 15 bases between. The CDR3 consists of 14 residues. All donors came from Russia, were Caucasian and healthy, and spanned ages roughly 6 to 100. The same data also contributed to another study, on T cells of mothers and their children. That study adds: The donor cohort consisted of a few healthy Caucasian mothers and their six children.

The clonotype comes from a boy aged 5-17 years in good health. The sequenced material came from blood. This rearrangement joins TRBV20-1 to TRBJ2-1, with D perhaps TRBD2 (6 bases). The CDR3, as DNA: TGCAGTGCTAGCGGGAGTATTCGGGCCAATGAGCAGTTCTTC. The encoded protein is CSASGSIRANEQFF.